The source of this T cell receptor beta chain is a study of response to subunit inactivated influenza vaccine. TCRdb fed the RT-PCR reads into MiXCR, producing one record per CDR3 protein. This sample carries about 700,000 distinct CDR3 sequences, about 15% of them seen once, and the ten largest clones take roughly 12%. Worth noting for this clonotype: The antigen is undetermined.

Study observations and caveats: New T cells are recruited in small numbers by each seasonal influenza vaccination, according to the authors' suggestion.

The CDR3 totals 15 residues. V was trimmed by 3 bases and J by 0 bases, leaving 12 bases between them. Germline assignment: CDR1 LGHNA and CDR2 YNFKEQ. The source of this sequence is a man between 45 and 60 years old who received an inactivated influenza vaccine. This chain uses TRBV4-2 with TRBJ2-7; D is possibly TRBD1 or TRBD2 (5 bases each). Here the sequenced sample was PBMCs from blood, taken about 13 days after vaccination. The DNA for the CDR3 is TGTGCCAGCAGCCAGTTCGGGGCCTCCTCCTACGAGCAGTACTTC. It yields the protein CASSQFGASSYEQYF.